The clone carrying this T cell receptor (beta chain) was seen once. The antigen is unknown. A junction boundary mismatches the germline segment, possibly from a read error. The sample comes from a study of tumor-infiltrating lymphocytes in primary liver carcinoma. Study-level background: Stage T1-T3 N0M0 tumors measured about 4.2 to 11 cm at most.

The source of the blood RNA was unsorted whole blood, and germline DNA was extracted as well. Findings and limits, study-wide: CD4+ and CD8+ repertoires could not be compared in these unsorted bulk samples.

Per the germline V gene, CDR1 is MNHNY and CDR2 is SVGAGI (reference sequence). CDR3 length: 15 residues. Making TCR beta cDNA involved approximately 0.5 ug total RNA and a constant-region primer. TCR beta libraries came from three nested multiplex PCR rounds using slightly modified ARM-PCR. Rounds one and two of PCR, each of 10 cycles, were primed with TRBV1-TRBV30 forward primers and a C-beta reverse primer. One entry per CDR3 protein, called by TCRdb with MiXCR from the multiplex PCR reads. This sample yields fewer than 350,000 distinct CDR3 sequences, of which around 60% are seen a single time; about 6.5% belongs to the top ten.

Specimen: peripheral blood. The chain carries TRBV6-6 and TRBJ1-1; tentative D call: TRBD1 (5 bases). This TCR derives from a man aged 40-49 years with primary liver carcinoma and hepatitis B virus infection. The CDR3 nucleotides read TGTGTCAGCAGTTATTCGACAGCCACGAACACTGAAGCTTTCTTT. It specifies CVSSYSTATNTEAFF.